These T cell receptor beta chains were read from a single sample in a study of PD-L1 blockade in urothelial cancer. Clones were read by immunoSEQ multiplex PCR, and TCRdb kept only the in-frame ones, dropping some. The top ten clones hold 1.5% to 2% of a sample with around 57,000 clones, 80% to 90% of them seen once. This material consisted of PBMCs, taken around atezolizumab (anti-PD-L1) treatment. Receptor source: a man in his 70s with urothelial cancer. The CDR3 runs from the conserved cysteine through the conserved F or W. The order of the fields is clone size, V gene, D gene, J gene, CDR3 protein, CDR3 DNA. A D gene is named only where the DNA matches it firmly. Size is stated for part of the rows, as once, few or many counts, or as a class when the clone is expanded.

>NA|TRBV27|TRBD1|TRBJ1-2
CASRHDRDRVGGYTF
TGTGCCAGCAGACACGACCGGGACAGGGTGGGGGGCTACACCTTC
>NA|TRBV5-1|NA|TRBJ2-7
CASTKDTPYEQYF
TGCGCCAGCACCAAGGACACCCCCTACGAGCAGTACTTC
>NA|TRBV28|TRBD2|TRBJ2-2
CASRGGVTGELFF
TGTGCCAGCAGGGGAGGGGTAACCGGGGAGCTGTTTTTT
>NA|TRBV6-6|NA|TRBJ2-1
CASSYSGFEQFF
TGTGCCAGCAGTTACTCCGGGTTTGAGCAGTTCTTC
>NA|TRBV21-1|NA|TRBJ2-2
CASSKAKGSAGELYTGELFF
TGTGCCAGCAGCAAAGCGAAAGGGTCAGCGGGAGAACTGTACACCGGGGAGCTGTTTTTT
>NA|TRBV11-2|TRBD1|TRBJ2-3
CASSLGKGGGPLPQYF
TGTGCCAGCAGCTTAGGGAAAGGGGGCGGCCCTCTGCCGCAGTATTTT
>NA|TRBV6-1|TRBD2|TRBJ2-3
CASSDRLAGVGDTQYF
TGTGCCAGCAGTGACAGACTAGCGGGAGTAGGAGATACGCAGTATTTT
>once|TRBV4-1|TRBD2|TRBJ2-7
CASSSYTSGRSYEQYF
TGCGCCAGCAGCTCTTATACTAGCGGGAGATCCTACGAGCAGTACTTC
>few|TRBV30|TRBD1|TRBJ1-1
CTRQGLNTEAFF
TGTACTCGACAGGGGTTGAACACTGAAGCTTTCTTT
>NA|TRBV7-9|NA|TRBJ1-4
CASSLEAGANEKLFF
TGTGCCAGCAGCTTAGAGGCAGGGGCTAATGAAAAACTGTTTTTT
>NA|TRBV7-2|TRBD2|TRBJ2-5
CASSLGLAAETQYF
TGTGCCAGCAGCTTAGGACTAGCGGCAGAGACCCAGTACTTC
>NA|TRBV4-1|TRBD1|TRBJ2-1
CASSQDPGQIYNEQFF
TGCGCCAGCAGCCAAGACCCGGGACAGATCTACAATGAGCAGTTCTTC
>NA|TRBV29-1|NA|TRBJ2-3
CSVAGAPGGLSTDTQYF
TGCAGCGTTGCCGGGGCACCCGGAGGGTTAAGCACAGATACGCAGTATTTT
>NA|TRBV28|TRBD2|TRBJ2-1
CASSETSGRSNEQFF
TGTGCCAGCAGCGAGACTAGCGGGAGGAGTAATGAGCAGTTCTTC
>NA|TRBV5-1|TRBD1|TRBJ1-4
CASSLTGGWEKLFF
TGCGCCAGCAGCTTGACAGGGGGTTGGGAAAAACTGTTTTTT
>NA|TRBV5-4|NA|TRBJ2-7
CASSLEQDYEQYF
TGTGCCAGCAGCTTGGAGCAGGACTACGAGCAGTACTTC